These 4 T cell receptor beta chains share one sample of origin, sequenced in a study of blood T cell repertoires in COVID-19. Some clones are missing from TCRdb's copy, which holds only in-frame ones; the method was immunoSEQ multiplex PCR. This table has fewer than 150,000 clones, roughly four fifths appearing once. Sequenced material: PBMCs or T cells enriched from blood (not recorded which). These receptors were obtained from a man aged 25-45 years who had recovered from COVID-19.

The gene calls are TRBV19 and TRBJ2-4, with D unresolved. The V gene lost 3 bases and the J gene lost 5 bases, with 14 bases spanning the gap. The CDR3 spans 15 residues. Germline loops: CDR1 LNHDA, CDR2 SQIVND (reference sequence). The CDR3 sequence: CASSMWSDPENIQYF. CDR3 coding DNA: TGTGCCAGTAGTATGTGGAGCGACCCCGAAAACATTCAGTACTTC.

CDR3 protein: CASSPGAGVNTEAFF. In DNA, the CDR3 is TGTGCCAGCTCACCAGGTGCAGGGGTGAACACTGAAGCTTTCTTT. The V and J genes are TRBV18 and TRBJ1-1, with D perhaps matching TRBD1 (6 bases). This CDR3 has 15 residues. Germline V CDR1 and CDR2: KGHSH, LQKENI. The V gene lost 2 bases and the J gene lost 0 bases, with 10 bases spanning the gap. The whole variable domain, remainder taken from reference TRBV18 and TRBJ1-1, is NAGVMQNPRHLVRRRGQEARLRCSPMKGHSHVYWYRQLPEEGLKFMVYLQKENIIDESGMPKERFSAEFPKEGPSILRIQQVVRGDSAAYFCASSPGAGVNTEAFFGQGTRLTVV.

The chain recombines TRBV28 with TRBJ1-5, with 8 bases that match TRBD1. The CDR3 loop spans 16 amino acids. Germline V gives CDR1 MDHEN, CDR2 SYDVKM. V gave up 3 bases and J gave up 2 bases; unmatched junction bases: 6. The CDR3 sequence: CASSFRGHSGNQPQHF. Here the CDR3 DNA reads TGTGCCAGCAGTTTCAGGGGGCATAGCGGCAATCAGCCCCAGCATTTT.

The V and J genes are TRBV24-1 and TRBJ2-1; the D gene is possibly TRBD1 (8 bases). CDR3 size: 17 residues. The V gene lost 4 bases and the J gene lost 6 bases, with 21 bases spanning the gap. Germline V lookup: CDR1 KGHDR, CDR2 SFDVKD. CDR3 nucleotide sequence: TGTGCCACCAGTGAGTCCGCCGGGACAGGCGGGGGCAATGAGCAGTTCTTC. Protein product: CATSESAGTGGGNEQFF.